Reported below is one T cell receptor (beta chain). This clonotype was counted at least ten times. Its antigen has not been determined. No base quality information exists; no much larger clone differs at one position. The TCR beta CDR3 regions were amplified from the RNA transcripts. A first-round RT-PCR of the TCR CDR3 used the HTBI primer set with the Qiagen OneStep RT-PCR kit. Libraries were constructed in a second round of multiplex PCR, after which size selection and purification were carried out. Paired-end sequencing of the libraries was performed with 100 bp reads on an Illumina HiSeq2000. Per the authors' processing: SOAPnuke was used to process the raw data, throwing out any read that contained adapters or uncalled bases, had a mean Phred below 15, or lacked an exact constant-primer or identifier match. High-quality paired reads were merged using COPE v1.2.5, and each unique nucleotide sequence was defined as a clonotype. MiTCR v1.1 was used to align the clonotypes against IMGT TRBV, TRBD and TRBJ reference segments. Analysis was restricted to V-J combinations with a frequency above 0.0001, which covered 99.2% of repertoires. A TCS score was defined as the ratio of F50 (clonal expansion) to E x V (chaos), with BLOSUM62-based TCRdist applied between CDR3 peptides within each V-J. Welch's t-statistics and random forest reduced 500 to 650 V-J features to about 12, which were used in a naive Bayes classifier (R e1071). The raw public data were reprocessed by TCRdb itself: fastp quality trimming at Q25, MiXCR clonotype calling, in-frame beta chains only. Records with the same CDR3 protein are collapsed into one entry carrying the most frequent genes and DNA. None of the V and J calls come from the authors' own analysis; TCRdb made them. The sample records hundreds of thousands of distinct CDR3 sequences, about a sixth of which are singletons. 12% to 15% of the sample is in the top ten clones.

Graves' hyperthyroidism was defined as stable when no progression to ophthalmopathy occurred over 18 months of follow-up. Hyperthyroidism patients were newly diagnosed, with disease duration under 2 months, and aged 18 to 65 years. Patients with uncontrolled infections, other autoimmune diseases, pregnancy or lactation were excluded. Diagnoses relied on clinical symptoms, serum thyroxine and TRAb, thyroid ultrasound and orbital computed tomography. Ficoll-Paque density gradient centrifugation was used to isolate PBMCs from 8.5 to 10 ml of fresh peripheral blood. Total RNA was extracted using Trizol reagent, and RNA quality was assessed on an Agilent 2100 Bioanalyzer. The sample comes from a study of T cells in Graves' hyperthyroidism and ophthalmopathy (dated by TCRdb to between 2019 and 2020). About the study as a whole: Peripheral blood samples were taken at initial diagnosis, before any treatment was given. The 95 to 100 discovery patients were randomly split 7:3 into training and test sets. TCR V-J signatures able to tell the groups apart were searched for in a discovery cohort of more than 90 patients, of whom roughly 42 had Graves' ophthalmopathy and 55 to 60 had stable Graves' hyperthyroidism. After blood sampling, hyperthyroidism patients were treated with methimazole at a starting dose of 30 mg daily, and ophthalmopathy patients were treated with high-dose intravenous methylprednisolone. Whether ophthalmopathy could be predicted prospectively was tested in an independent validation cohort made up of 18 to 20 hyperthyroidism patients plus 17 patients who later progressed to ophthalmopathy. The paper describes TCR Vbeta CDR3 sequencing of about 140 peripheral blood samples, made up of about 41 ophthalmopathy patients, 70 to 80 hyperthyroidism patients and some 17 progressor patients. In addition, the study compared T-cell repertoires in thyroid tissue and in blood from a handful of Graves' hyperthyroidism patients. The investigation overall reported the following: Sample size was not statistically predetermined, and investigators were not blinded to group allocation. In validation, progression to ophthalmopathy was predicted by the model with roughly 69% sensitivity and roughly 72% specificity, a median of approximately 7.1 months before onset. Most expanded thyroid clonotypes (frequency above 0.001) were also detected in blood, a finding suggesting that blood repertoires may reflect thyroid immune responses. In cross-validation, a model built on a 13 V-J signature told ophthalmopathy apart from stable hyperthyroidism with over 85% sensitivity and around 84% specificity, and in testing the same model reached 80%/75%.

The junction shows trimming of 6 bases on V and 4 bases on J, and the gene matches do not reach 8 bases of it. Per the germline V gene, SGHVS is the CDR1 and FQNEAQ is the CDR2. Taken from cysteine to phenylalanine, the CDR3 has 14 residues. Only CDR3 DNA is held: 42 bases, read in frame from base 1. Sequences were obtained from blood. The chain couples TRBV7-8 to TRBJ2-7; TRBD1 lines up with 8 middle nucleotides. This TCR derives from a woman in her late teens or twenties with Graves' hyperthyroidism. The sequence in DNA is TGTGCCAGCAGTCTTCCAGGGGGCGGGTACGAGCAGTACTTC. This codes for CASSLPGGGYEQYF. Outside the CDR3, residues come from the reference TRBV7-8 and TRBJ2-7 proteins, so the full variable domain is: GAGVSQSPRYKVAKRGQDVALRCDPISGHVSLFWYQQALGQGPEFLTYFQNEAQLDKSGLPSDRFFAERPEGSVSTLKIQRTQQEDSAVYLCASSLPGGGYEQYFGPGTRLTVT.